The clone carrying this T cell receptor (beta chain) was picked up one time. Its antigen remains unidentified. TCRdb re-analysed the RT-PCR reads in MiXCR, keeping a single row per CDR3 protein. The repertoire holds 20,000 to 25,000 distinct CDR3 sequences, with around four fifths as singletons. This record comes from a study of yellow fever vaccine responses in identical twins. Study-level findings and limits: Twins' vaccine T cell response reportedly gave the appearance of partial convergence and partial personalization.

The CDR3 spans 13 residues. The germline V gene encodes CDR1 MNHEY and CDR2 SMNVEV (reference sequence). J was trimmed by 10 bases and V by 5 bases; bases with no gene match: 7. The specimen comprised T cells from blood (PBMCs), unsorted or a sorted subset (not recorded which), sampled before or after yellow fever vaccination (not recorded which). The chain combines TRBV27 with TRBJ2-1; 8 bases are a match to TRBD2. The sequence derives from a woman between 18 and 29 years old who received the yellow fever vaccine. CDR3 protein: CASSHGLAQEQFF. DNA for the CDR3: TGTGCCAGCAGTCACGGACTAGCTCAAGAGCAGTTCTTC.